This T cell receptor (beta chain) came from a study of T cells in narcolepsy. General study points: In some patient and control memory CD4+ samples, autoreactive clones were absent. Reportedly, autoreactive clonotypes were serially detected in patients' blood but not controls'.

CDR3 length equals 12 residues. Trimming removed 5 bases from V and 8 bases from J; junction bases left unmatched: 6. Germline V lookup: CDR1 SGHVS, CDR2 FQNEAQ. The repertoire was sequenced with immunoSEQ multiplex PCR; TCRdb's copy has only in-frame clones and lacks some. The sample lists 25,000 to 35,000 clones; around 79% were seen once. Worth noting for this clone: The antigen is unknown.

V is TRBV7-8 and J is TRBJ2-7, with 7 bases identical to TRBD1. Sequenced input: CD45RA- memory CD4+ T cells from PBMCs. The sequence was obtained from a human donor with narcolepsy. The CDR3 DNA reads TGTGCCAGCAGCCCTGCAGGGGGAAAGCAGTACTTC. Its protein is CASSPAGGKQYF.